This T cell receptor beta chain came from a study of T cell repertoires in cytomegalovirus infection. Across the study: Well-studied HLA-B-restricted epitopes and recently identified HLA-C-restricted epitopes of CMV were both used in the study. Indications came from public TCR beta signatures; they pointed to CMV infection and to a matching HLA type.

MiXCR, run by TCRdb on the reads, gives a single entry per CDR3 protein. The sample lists around 750,000 distinct CDR3 sequences, approximately 30% occurring once. The CDR3 contains 14 residues. Germline CDR1 SQVTM, CDR2 ANQGSEA. The germline V and J ends were trimmed by 7 bases and 7 bases, with 22 bases remaining between them. In regard to this clonotype: Antigen specificity is unknown.

Notes on the study in general: HLA-C-restricted TCR beta clonotypes specific for CMV led the ex vivo response. Cumulative frequency (of public TCR beta family members) identified carriers of CMV plus the relevant HLA.

The V and J genes are TRBV29-1 and TRBJ1-2; maybe TRBD1 (5 bases). Material: cultured CD8+ T cells from PBMCs, obtained from culture after CMV antigen stimulation. This clonotype was sampled from a human donor in good health (CMV status not recorded). Some clones in this sample may be carry-over from other donors' samples. CDR3 sequence reads: CSADRDPPYSGYTF. DNA for the CDR3: TGCAGCGCTGACCGGGACCCCCCGTACAGTGGCTACACCTTC.